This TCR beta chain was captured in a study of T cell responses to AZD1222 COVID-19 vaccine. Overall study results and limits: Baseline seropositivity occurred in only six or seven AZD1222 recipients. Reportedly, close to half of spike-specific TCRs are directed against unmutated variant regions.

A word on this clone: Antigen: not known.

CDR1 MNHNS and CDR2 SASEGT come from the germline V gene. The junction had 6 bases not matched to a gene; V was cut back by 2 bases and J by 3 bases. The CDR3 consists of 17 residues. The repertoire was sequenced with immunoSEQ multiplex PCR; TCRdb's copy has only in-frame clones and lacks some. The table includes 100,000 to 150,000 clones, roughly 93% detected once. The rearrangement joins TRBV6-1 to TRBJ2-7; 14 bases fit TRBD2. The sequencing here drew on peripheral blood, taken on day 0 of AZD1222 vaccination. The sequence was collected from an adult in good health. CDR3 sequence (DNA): TGTGCCAGCAGTGAATGGTTCGGGACTAGCGGGAGCTACGAGCAGTACTTC. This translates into CASSEWFGTSGSYEQYF.